Below are 14 T cell receptor beta chains sequenced from a single sample in a study of response to subunit inactivated influenza vaccine. MiXCR, applied by TCRdb to the RT-PCR reads, yields one record per CDR3 protein. The sample consists of 650,000 to 700,000 distinct CDR3 sequences, around 14% of them appearing once. Sequences were derived from PBMCs from blood, sampled 11 to 12 days after vaccination. These receptors were obtained from a man between 45 and 60 years old who received an inactivated influenza vaccine.

This clonotype appeared many times. This rearrangement joins TRBV6-1 to TRBJ2-6; D is undetermined. This CDR3 has 15 residues. The V end was cut by 3 bases, the J end by 0 bases, with 6 bases between. The germline CDR1 and CDR2 sequences are MNHNS and SASEGT. The CDR3 nucleotides read TGTGCCAGCAGTGACAGGTTCTCTGGGGCCAACGTCCTGACTTTC. Amino acid sequence: CASSDRFSGANVLTF.

This clonotype was counted only a few times. The J gene is TRBJ2-2, the V gene TRBV7-2; D is uncertain. Trimming shortened V by 4 bases and J by 4 bases, and 7 bases separated the two germline ends. This CDR3 has 13 amino acids. Looked up from germline, CDR1 is SGHTA and CDR2 is FQGNSA. CDR3 sequence (DNA): TGTGCCAGCAGCTGGCCTTCCACCGGGGAGCTGTTTTTT. This gives the protein CASSWPSTGELFF.

The rearrangement uses TRBV20-1 and TRBJ2-7; TRBD2 is a possible D gene (6 bases). Between the trimmed V and J ends, which lost 0 bases and 3 bases, there was a span of 15 bases. CDR3 size: 15 residues. In germline, CDR1 is DFQATT, CDR2 SNEGSKA (reference sequence). Written as DNA, the CDR3 is TGCAGTGCTAGAGATGGTCGCGGGAAAGACTACGAGCAGTACTTC. The encoded protein is CSARDGRGKDYEQYF.

This clonotype has just a few counts. This chain links TRBV4-3 with TRBJ1-3, with D maybe TRBD1 (6 bases). Per germline, CDR1 LGHNA and CDR2 YSLEER. Trimming shortened V by 1 base and J by 2 bases, and 9 bases separated the two germline ends. This CDR3 is built from 15 residues. CDR3 in DNA: TGCGCCAGCAGCCAAGGAACAGGGCCTGGAAACACCATATATTTT. Residues: CASSQGTGPGNTIYF.

This clonotype turned up a few times. The CDR3 protein is CASSHTGQGKLNEQFF. As DNA, the CDR3 is TGTGCCAGCAGCCACACAGGACAGGGGAAACTGAATGAGCAGTTCTTC. The chain is built from TRBV7-8 and TRBJ2-1; the match to TRBD1 covers 9 bases. V was clipped by 5 bases and J by 7 bases; unmatched bases: 12. Germline CDR1 and CDR2: SGHVS and FQNEAQ. This CDR3 has 16 amino acids.

This chain joins TRBV6-2 or TRBV6-3 and TRBJ2-4, with 12 bases fitting TRBD2. J was trimmed by 7 bases and V by 2 bases; bases with no gene match: 12. Germline CDR1 is MNHEY and CDR2 is SVGEGT. CDR3 length: 18 residues. DNA of the CDR3: TGTGCCAGCAGTTACGACGCCGCTGGACTAGCGGGAATGAACATTCAGTACTTC. It translates to CASSYDAAGLAGMNIQYF.

This chain joins TRBV12-3 or TRBV12-4 and TRBJ2-2; D is unclear. The V and J ends lost 3 bases and 4 bases respectively, with 9 bases between them. The CDR3 runs 14 residues. The CDR3 here is CASSFGSPTGELFF. CDR3 DNA sequence: TGTGCCAGCAGTTTCGGGTCCCCCACCGGGGAGCTGTTTTTT.

The chain has TRBV20-1 and TRBJ2-5; no reliable D call. The CDR3 runs to 11 residues. Trimming stripped 5 bases from V and 4 bases from J, with 8 bases between. Germline V CDR1 and CDR2: DFQATT, SNEGSKA (reference sequence). The CDR3 is CSAFKGETQYF. In DNA, the CDR3 is TGCAGTGCTTTTAAGGGAGAGACCCAGTACTTC.

The rearrangement links TRBV4-2 to TRBJ1-1; no definite D call. CDR1 LGHNA and CDR2 YNFKEQ come from the germline V gene. The CDR3 sequence is 14 residues long. V was clipped by 4 bases and J by 5 bases, with 14 bases between them. CDR3 in amino acids: CASSPSNRETEAFF. Here the CDR3 DNA reads TGTGCCAGCAGCCCTTCTAACAGAGAGACTGAAGCTTTCTTT.

The table lists this clonotype with a few counts. This chain joins TRBV3-1 and TRBJ1-1; D call uncertain. Trimming removed 3 bases from V and 4 bases from J, with 3 bases in between. The CDR3 sequence is 11 residues long. The germline CDR1 and CDR2 sequences are LGHDT and YNNKEL (reference sequence). DNA of the CDR3: TGTGCCAGCAGCCACAGCACTGAAGCTTTCTTT. As protein: CASSHSTEAFF.

The chain uses TRBV18 and TRBJ2-3; D not resolved. V lost 0 bases and J 0 bases, leaving 7 bases between the germline ends. Germline V gene data show CDR1 as KGHSH and CDR2 as LQKENI. There are 15 residues in the CDR3. CDR3 DNA sequence: TGTGCCAGCTCACCACCGATCAGGAGCACAGATACGCAGTATTTT. Translated: CASSPPIRSTDTQYF.

The chain employs TRBV29-1 and TRBJ2-3; 10 nucleotides match TRBD2. Germline assignment: CDR1 SQVTM and CDR2 ANQGSEA. The V segment lost 4 bases and the J segment 0 bases; nucleotides outside the gene matches: 4. The CDR3 length is 15 residues. Here the CDR3 DNA reads TGCAGCGTTGGGTGGACTAGCGGAAGCACAGATACGCAGTATTTT. It encodes CSVGWTSGSTDTQYF.

A few counts support this clonotype. The chain carries TRBV12-3 or TRBV12-4 and TRBJ2-5; TRBD1 matches 7 bases. J was trimmed by 2 bases and V by 3 bases; bases with no gene match: 3. The length of the CDR3 is 14 residues. CDR3: CASSFLTGQETQYF. The CDR3 region has the DNA TGTGCCAGCAGTTTCCTGACAGGGCAAGAGACCCAGTACTTC.

The sample holds a few counts of this clonotype. The CDR3 DNA follows: TGTGCCACCAGTGTACTTAGCACCGGGGAGCTGTTTTTT. This translates into CATSVLSTGELFF. This chain connects TRBV24-1 to TRBJ2-2; D is unresolved. The germline gives CDR1 KGHDR, CDR2 SFDVKD. The V gene lost 5 bases and the J gene lost 4 bases, with 7 bases spanning the gap. The CDR3 runs 13 residues.